Below, 23 T cell receptor beta chains from the same sample are listed, as sequenced in a study of CD8+ T cells in alopecia areata. RNA, once extracted, was reverse transcribed into cDNA for use as the sequencing template. Using immunoSEQ multiplex PCR, the repertoire was profiled, and TCRdb retains in-frame clones only, with some absent. The data contain 200,000 or so clones, 58% of them singletons. Stated treatment: oral pan-JAK inhibitor, 5-10 mg twice daily. The sample was CD4+ T cells sorted from blood, taken at week 24, from a patient treated with tofacitinib. Receptors originate from a human donor with alopecia areata.

The chain joins TRBV4-2 to TRBJ2-5; 11 nucleotides agree with TRBD2. Trimming at V came to 3 bases and at J to 1 base, leaving 13 bases not matched to a gene. Germline V gene data show CDR1 as LGHNA and CDR2 as YNFKEQ. The CDR3 has 19 amino acids. The CDR3 sequence: CASSQGLGASGGSQETQYF. CDR3 bases: TGTGCCAGCAGCCAGGGTCTCGGGGCTAGCGGGGGGTCCCAAGAGACCCAGTACTTC.

V usage is TRBV7-2 and J usage is TRBJ2-7; D possibly corresponds to TRBD2 (5 bases). Germline V gene sequence: CDR1 SGHTA, CDR2 FQGNSA. Trimming left V 4 bases short and J 1 base short, with 11 bases between. This CDR3 has 14 amino acids. For the CDR3, the DNA is TGTGCCAGCAGCTCCGGCGGGCAGTCCTACGAGCAGTACTTC. Its translation is CASSSGGQSYEQYF. The variable domain in full, with the rest retrieved from reference TRBV7-2 and TRBJ2-7, is GAGVSQSPSNKVTEKGKDVELRCDPISGHTALYWYRQSLGQGLEFLIYFQGNSAPDKSGLPSDRFSAERTGGSVSTLTIQRTQQEDSAVYLCASSSGGQSYEQYFGPGTRLTVT.

The chain couples TRBV5-6 to TRBJ1-6, with TRBD1 as a possible D gene (5 bases). Germline CDR1 and CDR2: SGHDT and YYEEEE. V was trimmed by 0 bases and J by 6 bases, leaving 7 bases between them. The CDR3 is 14 amino acids. The CDR3 here is CASSLGQRNSPLHF. The CDR3, as DNA: TGTGCCAGCAGCTTGGGACAGCGTAATTCACCCCTCCACTTT.

J is TRBJ1-6 and V is TRBV1. TRBV1 is classified as a pseudogene. This CDR3 region has 13 residues. For the CDR3, the DNA is TGCACCAGCAGACGATGCCCGAATTCACCCCTCCACTTT. Its translation: CTSRRCPNSPLHF.

The chain is built from TRBV10-3 and TRBJ2-2; weak D call: TRBD2 (6 bases). Trimming shortened V by 6 bases and J by 1 base, and 12 bases separated the two germline ends. Per the germline V gene, CDR1 is ENHRY and CDR2 is SYGVKD. The CDR3 is 15 residues long. This CDR3 is CAISEMTRNTGELFF. The CDR3 DNA follows: TGTGCCATCAGCGAAATGACTAGGAACACCGGGGAGCTGTTTTTT.

A few counts support this clone. This chain joins TRBV5-6 and TRBJ2-5; 9 bases fit TRBD1. The CDR3 contains 16 residues. V dropped 4 bases and J dropped 4; count of bases not matched to a gene: 11. Germline V gene sequence: CDR1 SGHDT, CDR2 YYEEEE. CDR3 loop: CASSPDPGQGPETQYF. The CDR3 DNA follows: TGTGCCAGCAGCCCCGACCCGGGACAGGGACCAGAGACCCAGTACTTC.

In this sample, this clone turned up once. The chain links TRBV18 to TRBJ2-7, with D uncertain. V lost 6 bases, J lost 3 bases, and 9 bases lay in between. CDR3 length equals 12 residues. Germline CDR1 reads KGHSH; CDR2 reads LQKENI. In nucleotides, the CDR3 is TGTGCCAGCTCCCCAACTATCTACGAGCAGTACTTC. Encoded protein: CASSPTIYEQYF.

V is TRBV25-1 and J is TRBJ2-7; 14 positions match TRBD2. The germline gives CDR1 MGHDK, CDR2 SYGVNS. CDR3 length: 14 residues. V lost 4 bases to trimming and J lost 6 bases; unmatched junction nucleotides: 2. The CDR3 nucleotides are TGTGCCAGCAGTGTGGGACTAGCGGGGGTCGAGCAGTACTTC. The encoded protein is CASSVGLAGVEQYF.

This clone was found a few times. The CDR3 DNA reads as TGTGCCAGCAGCCAAGTTCAGGGAGACGGGGAGACCCAGTACTTC. It yields the protein CASSQVQGDGETQYF. V is TRBV14 and J is TRBJ2-5; D may be TRBD1 or TRBD2 (5 bases each). Germline CDR1 and CDR2: SGHDN and FVKESK. CDR3 size: 15 residues. V lost 1 base and J 5 bases, leaving 14 bases between the germline ends.

This clone appeared a few times. The rearrangement joins TRBV25-1 to TRBJ2-2; D uncertain. V was shortened by 2 bases and J by 4 bases, with 14 bases between the two germline ends. This CDR3 has 16 amino acids. CDR1 is MGHDK and CDR2 is SYGVNS in the germline V gene. The CDR3 is CASSERPWSPTGELFF. The DNA of the CDR3 is TGTGCCAGCAGTGAACGGCCGTGGTCTCCCACCGGGGAGCTGTTTTTT.

The chain is built from TRBV5-1 and TRBJ2-1, with a weak D call TRBD1 (6 bases). The CDR3 runs to 15 residues. Trimming took 4 bases from V and 8 from J, leaving 19 bases between them. Germline assignment: CDR1 SGHRS and CDR2 YFSETQ. The CDR3 DNA sequence: TGCGCCAGCAGCCTGGAGTTACCAGGGGTCGATGAGCAGTTCTTC. Translated, it gives CASSLELPGVDEQFF.

The chain has TRBV29-1 and TRBJ2-1; D is possibly TRBD1 or TRBD2 (5 bases each). The CDR3 has 16 residues. Trimming pared 6 bases from V and 0 bases from J, leaving 18 bases between. Germline CDR1 and CDR2: SQVTM and ANQGSEA. CDR3 amino acids: CSVVGTKQNSYNEQFF. CDR3 in DNA: TGCAGCGTCGTAGGGACCAAGCAAAACTCCTACAATGAGCAGTTCTTC.

V and J are TRBV30 and TRBJ1-2; the match to TRBD1 covers 9 bases. Germline-derived CDR1 and CDR2 are GTSNPN and SVGIG (reference sequence). V lost 4 bases to trimming and J lost 4 bases; unmatched junction nucleotides: 10. The CDR3 has 15 residues. This chain's CDR3 is CAWTPADRGVYGYTF. The CDR3 DNA sequence: TGTGCCTGGACTCCTGCGGACAGGGGCGTCTATGGCTACACCTTC.

The rearrangement joins TRBV7-3 to TRBJ1-5; 8 nucleotides match TRBD1. There are 16 residues in the CDR3. The V and J ends lost 4 bases and 4 bases, in that order; junction bases with no gene match: 9. From germline, CDR1 is SGHTA and CDR2 FQGTGA. This CDR3 reads CASSSLAGGGNQPQHF. CDR3 bases: TGTGCCAGCAGCTCCCTTGCAGGGGGCGGGAATCAGCCCCAGCATTTT.

To note about this clone: Different DNA sequences within this sample yield the same CDR3. The genes are TRBV30 and TRBJ2-3; weak D call: TRBD2 (6 bases). Germline V gene lookup returns CDR1 GTSNPN and CDR2 SVGIG (reference sequence). The length of the CDR3 is 13 residues. Trimming shortened V by 0 bases and J by 4 bases, and 8 bases separated the two germline ends. The CDR3, as DNA: TGTGCCTGGAGTGTTCTAGCGTCAGATACGCAGTATTTT. It codes for CAWSVLASDTQYF.

The V call is TRBV29-1, the J call TRBJ1-2; 7 positions match TRBD1. CDR1 and CDR2 (germline): SQVTM, ANQGSEA. V lost 6 bases to trimming and J lost 0 bases; unmatched junction nucleotides: 25. The CDR3 length is 20 residues. CDR3 in amino acids: CSVDRGQVDTYGKANYGYTF. The DNA of the CDR3 is TGCAGCGTAGACCGAGGACAGGTAGATACTTACGGAAAAGCTAACTATGGCTACACCTTC. Full variable domain (outside the CDR3, taken from reference TRBV29-1 and TRBJ1-2): SAVISQKPSRDICQRGTSLTIQCQVDSQVTMMFWYRQQPGQSLTLIATANQGSEATYESGFVIDKFPISRPNLTFSTLTVSNMSPEDSSIYLCSVDRGQVDTYGKANYGYTFGSGTRLTVV.

V and J are TRBV4-2 and TRBJ2-5, with D tentatively TRBD1 or TRBD2 (6 bases each). V lost 1 base and J 7 bases, leaving 16 bases between the germline ends. The CDR3 sequence is 15 residues long. From germline, CDR1 is LGHNA and CDR2 YNFKEQ. CDR3 sequence (DNA): TGTGCCAGCAGCCAAGTTTCGGGGGCGCTGGGGACCCAGTACTTC. Amino acid sequence: CASSQVSGALGTQYF.

J is TRBJ1-1 and V is TRBV6-6; 9 nucleotides line up with TRBD1. CDR3 length: 14 amino acids. Per germline, CDR1 MNHNY and CDR2 SVGAGI (reference sequence). The junction had 3 bases not matched to a gene; V was cut back by 3 bases and J by 4 bases. CDR3 nucleotide sequence: TGTGCCAGCAGTTATCTGGACAGGGGCACTGAAGCTTTCTTT. The encoded protein is CASSYLDRGTEAFF.

Concerning this clone: Since a much larger clone is just one base distant, this may be a read error. The J gene is TRBJ2-5, the V gene TRBV5-4; the D is unclear. The V gene lost 3 bases and the J gene lost 5 bases, with 5 bases spanning the gap. CDR1 SGHNT and CDR2 YYREEE come from the germline V gene (reference sequence). This CDR3 is 11 amino acids long. CDR3 sequence reads: CASSYKETQYF. The CDR3 DNA sequence: TGTGCCAGCAGCTACAAGGAGACCCAGTACTTC.

The chain links TRBV10-3 to TRBJ2-7; D call uncertain. The CDR3 loop spans 15 amino acids. Germline V gene lookup returns CDR1 ENHRY and CDR2 SYGVKD. Trimming cost V 2 bases and J 3 bases, with 14 bases left between them. The DNA for the CDR3 is TGTGCCATCAGTGAGCTCACAAAGAACTTCTACGAGCAGTACTTC. This codes for CAISELTKNFYEQYF.

As DNA, the CDR3 is TGTGCCAGCAGTTCCCCAGCGGGGATAGCCAAAAACATTCAGTACTTC. It specifies CASSSPAGIAKNIQYF. This chain uses TRBV27 with TRBJ2-4; 7 bases map to TRBD2. CDR3 size: 16 residues. Unmatched junction bases numbered 6, after V lost 4 bases and J lost 0 bases. Germline V gene lookup returns CDR1 MNHEY and CDR2 SMNVEV (reference sequence).

V is TRBV5-4 and J is TRBJ2-5; TRBD2 matches at 16 bases. The CDR3 extends over 15 amino acids. Germline V gene lookup returns CDR1 SGHNT and CDR2 YYREEE (reference sequence). The ends lost 5 bases at V and 4 bases at J; junction bases unmatched: 2. CDR3 nucleotides: TGTGCCAGCAGGGGGACTAGCGGGAGGGGAGAGACCCAGTACTTC. It specifies CASRGTSGRGETQYF.

V usage is TRBV30 and J usage is TRBJ2-1; 7 nucleotides line up with TRBD2. V gave up 1 base and J gave up 0 bases; unmatched junction bases: 9. CDR3 length equals 17 residues. Germline V gives CDR1 GTSNPN, CDR2 SVGIG (reference sequence). The CDR3 bases are TGTGCCTGGAGTGGAGCGAGCGGGGCTAGCTCCTACAATGAGCAGTTCTTC. It specifies CAWSGASGASSYNEQFF. The whole variable domain, filled in from reference TRBV30 and TRBJ2-1, reads SQTIHQWPATLVQPVGSPLSLECTVEGTSNPNLYWYRQAAGRGLQLLFYSVGIGQISSEVPQNLSASRPQDRQFILSSKKLLLSDSGFYLCAWSGASGASSYNEQFFGPGTRLTVL.